This T cell receptor beta chain was sequenced during a study of molecular identifiers for immune sequencing clone quantification. Notes on the study in general: Whereas clones above 20 RNA copies held under 1% of naive-cell molecules, they held over 98% of effector molecules. Jurkat TCR RNA spiked in from one cell (amid about 1 million naive cells) was reportedly detectable.

Preparation of the bulk TCR libraries relied on previously described methods and listed TCR primers. MiXCR, applied by TCRdb to the PCR reads, yields one record per CDR3 protein. The sample carries approximately 35,000 distinct CDR3 sequences, approximately 20% recorded once. The CDR3 sequence is 14 residues long. V gave up 1 base and J gave up 4 bases, with 10 bases separating them. Germline values: CDR1 MNHEY, CDR2 SMNVEV (reference sequence). This clonotype has ten or more counts. The antigen is not known. The V gene is TRBV27, the J gene TRBJ1-2; D is unclear. The sequencing input was naive CD8+ T cells from blood, with Jurkat cell RNA spiked in. The sample's subset: FACS-sorted CD8+CD4-CCR7+CD45RA+ naive T cells. This sequence was found in a human donor in good health. Some libraries in this study had Jurkat cell RNA spiked in. The CDR3 coding sequence is TGTGCCAGCAGTTTATTCGGGGTTGGCTATGGCTACACCTTC. Translation gives CASSLFGVGYGYTF.